The 7 T cell receptor beta chains in this list originate from one sample, sequenced in a study of blood T cells in healthy people across ages. Primed by a sample-barcoded 5' primer and a J-beta primer mix, a second PCR proceeded for about 6 to 12 cycles. Each CDR3 protein gets one entry after TCRdb re-called the 5' RACE reads with MiXCR. The data contain about 1.4 million distinct CDR3 sequences, around 55% of them singletons. Sequenced: blood. These receptors all come from a young man in good health.

The V call is TRBV28, the J call TRBJ2-7, with 11 positions matching TRBD1. Germline values: CDR1 MDHEN, CDR2 SYDVKM. V lost 3 bases and J lost 2; bases outside the gene matches: 6. This CDR3 spans 16 amino acids. CDR3 coding DNA: TGTGCCAGCAGTTTCCCGGGACAGGGGGACCCCTACGAGCAGTACTTC. Protein: CASSFPGQGDPYEQYF.

The chain carries TRBV20-1 and TRBJ2-1; possibly TRBD2 for D (5 bases). Per germline, CDR1 DFQATT and CDR2 SNEGSKA (reference sequence). The CDR3 contains 14 residues. Deletions cut 5 bases from V and 0 bases from J, with 11 bases between. The CDR3: CSAAGPISYNEQFF. For the CDR3, the DNA is TGCAGTGCTGCGGGCCCTATCTCCTACAATGAGCAGTTCTTC.

In its sample, this clonotype was seen a few times. CDR3 sequence: CASSVGPRVGTDTQYF. The CDR3 DNA reads TGTGCCAGCAGCGTAGGCCCGAGGGTCGGCACAGATACGCAGTATTTT. This sequence joins TRBV9 and TRBJ2-3, with D possibly being TRBD2 (5 bases). Germline CDR1 is SGDLS and CDR2 is YYNGEE. V lost 0 bases to trimming and J lost 1 base, with 12 bases between them. This CDR3 has 16 residues.

The chain is built from TRBV7-6 and TRBJ2-1; no firm D call. This CDR3 comprises 15 residues. Germline CDR1 reads SGHVS; CDR2 reads FNYEAQ. V was trimmed by 2 bases and J by 9 bases, leaving 17 bases between them. In nucleotides, the CDR3 is TGTGCCAGCAGCTTACTCGCGGAAGTGCTGGTTGAGCAGTTCTTC. Residues: CASSLLAEVLVEQFF.

The chain couples TRBV4-1 to TRBJ2-4; 10 bases agree with TRBD2. The J call may be faulty, since TRBJ2-7 better matches the DNA end. This CDR3 contains 13 residues. Germline V gene data show CDR1 as MGHRA and CDR2 as YSYEKL. This CDR3 reads CASSQLAGDEQYF. CDR3 DNA sequence: TGCGCCAGCAGCCAGCTAGCGGGGGACGAGCAGTACTTC.

This chain joins TRBV4-1 and TRBJ2-2; the match to TRBD1 covers 9 bases. CDR3 length: 15 residues. Per germline, CDR1 MGHRA and CDR2 YSYEKL. V lost 4 bases and J lost 5; bases outside the gene matches: 5. The CDR3 loop is CASSRTGTGTGELFF. CDR3 in DNA: TGCGCCAGCAGCCGGACCGGGACAGGGACCGGGGAGCTGTTTTTT.

This clonotype was counted many times. The rearrangement uses TRBV12-3 or TRBV12-4 and TRBJ1-5, with D unresolved. This CDR3 spans 11 amino acids. V shed 1 base and J shed 6 bases, with 1 base lying between them. The CDR3 loop is CASSLGQPQHF. In nucleotides, the CDR3 is TGTGCCAGCAGTTTAGGTCAGCCCCAGCATTTT.